The subject of this entry is one TCR beta chain. The data originate from a study of shared clonotypes between healthy human individuals. Each unsorted PBMC replicate got 300 ng genomic DNA, roughly 29,000 genomes. Using immunoSEQ multiplex PCR, the repertoire was profiled, and TCRdb retains in-frame clones only, with some absent. The data contain some 490,000 clones, about 72% of them seen just once; the ten biggest clones take up 9.5% to 15%. This CDR3 spans 17 amino acids. The V gene's germline CDR1 is SGHRS and CDR2 YFSETQ. V dropped 5 bases and J dropped 0 bases, with 17 bases sitting between them.

The sample consisted of PBMCs. The origin of this receptor is a woman in her forties in good health. Some clones in this sample may be carry-over from other donors' samples. This sequence joins TRBV5-1 and TRBJ2-2, with D unresolved. CDR3 in amino acids: CASRRETSKSNTGELFF. The CDR3 nucleotides are TGCGCCAGCAGAAGAGAGACATCAAAATCGAACACCGGGGAGCTGTTTTTT.